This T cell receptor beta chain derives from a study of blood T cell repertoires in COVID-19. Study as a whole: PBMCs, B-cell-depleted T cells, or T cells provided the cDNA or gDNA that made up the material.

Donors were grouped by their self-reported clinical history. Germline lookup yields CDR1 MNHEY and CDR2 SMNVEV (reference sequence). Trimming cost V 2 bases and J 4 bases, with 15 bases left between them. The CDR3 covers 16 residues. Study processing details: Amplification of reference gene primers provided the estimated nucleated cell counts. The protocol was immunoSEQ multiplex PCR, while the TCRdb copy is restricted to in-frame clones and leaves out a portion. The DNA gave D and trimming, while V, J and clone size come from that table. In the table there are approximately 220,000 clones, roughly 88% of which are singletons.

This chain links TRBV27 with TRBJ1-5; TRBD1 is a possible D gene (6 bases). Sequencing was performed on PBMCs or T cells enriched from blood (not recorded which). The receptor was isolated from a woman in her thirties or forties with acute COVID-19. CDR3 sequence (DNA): TGTGCCAGCAGTTTAACGGGGATAGGGGGAAATCAGCCCCAGCATTTT. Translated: CASSLTGIGGNQPQHF.